Below are 6 T cell receptor beta chains sequenced from a single sample in a study of control samples from healthy donors and cancer patients. The assay was immunoSEQ multiplex PCR, and TCRdb's table has in-frame clones only and misses some. The sample carries around 230,000 clones, roughly 94% recorded once. The sample taken for sequencing was blood. These receptors were collected from a man aged 50 to 60 in good health.

The rearrangement links TRBV7-3 to TRBJ2-2, with 11 bases aligning to TRBD2. The CDR3 is made up of 18 amino acids. Germline CDR1 and CDR2: SGHTA and FQGTGA. J gave up 1 base and V 5 bases, and 9 bases lay outside the gene matches. CDR3 in amino acids: CASSPLPGLAVNTGELFF. As DNA, the CDR3 is TGTGCCAGCAGCCCTCTACCGGGACTAGCGGTGAACACCGGGGAGCTGTTTTTT.

V is TRBV15 and J is TRBJ2-1, with 8 bases fitting TRBD1. This CDR3 comprises 14 residues. The V segment lost 7 bases and the J segment 8 bases; nucleotides outside the gene matches: 10. CDR1 and CDR2 (germline): LNHNV, YYDKDF (reference sequence). The CDR3 DNA reads TGTGCCACCAAACGGGACAGGCACTTCCATGAGCAGTTCTTC. This translates into CATKRDRHFHEQFF.

The V and J genes are TRBV5-4 and TRBJ1-4, with 7 bases fitting TRBD1. CDR1 is SGHNT and CDR2 is YYREEE in the germline V gene (reference sequence). V trimming: 4 bases; J trimming: 5 bases; junction bases outside the gene matches: 5. The CDR3 length is 14 residues. This chain's CDR3 is CASSRGGANEKLFF. The CDR3 DNA follows: TGTGCCAGCAGCCGAGGGGGCGCAAATGAAAAACTGTTTTTT.

This rearrangement joins TRBV25-1 to TRBJ2-1; either TRBD1 or TRBD2 may fit D (5 bases each). Germline V gives CDR1 MGHDK, CDR2 SYGVNS. The CDR3 is 15 amino acids. V shed 2 bases and J shed 7 bases, with 15 bases lying between them. The CDR3 DNA sequence: TGTGCCAGCAGTGAAACGGGGCGGATGTGGAATGAGCAGTTCTTC. It specifies CASSETGRMWNEQFF.

The gene calls are TRBV7-2 and TRBJ2-3; 11 bases map to TRBD1. J gave up 1 base and V 5 bases, and 2 bases lay outside the gene matches. Germline-derived CDR1 and CDR2 are SGHTA and FQGNSA. The CDR3 has 15 residues. This CDR3 reads CASSRTGGGTDTQYF. Here the CDR3 DNA reads TGTGCCAGCAGCCGGACAGGGGGCGGCACAGATACGCAGTATTTT.

The chain recombines TRBV9 with TRBJ1-5; TRBD1 matches at 7 bases. This CDR3 has 17 residues. V trimming: 4 bases; J trimming: 0 bases; junction bases outside the gene matches: 10. The germline CDR1 and CDR2 sequences are SGDLS and YYNGEE. The CDR3, as DNA: TGTGCCAGCAGCCCCCATTACGGGACAGATAGCAATCAGCCCCAGCATTTT. This codes for CASSPHYGTDSNQPQHF.